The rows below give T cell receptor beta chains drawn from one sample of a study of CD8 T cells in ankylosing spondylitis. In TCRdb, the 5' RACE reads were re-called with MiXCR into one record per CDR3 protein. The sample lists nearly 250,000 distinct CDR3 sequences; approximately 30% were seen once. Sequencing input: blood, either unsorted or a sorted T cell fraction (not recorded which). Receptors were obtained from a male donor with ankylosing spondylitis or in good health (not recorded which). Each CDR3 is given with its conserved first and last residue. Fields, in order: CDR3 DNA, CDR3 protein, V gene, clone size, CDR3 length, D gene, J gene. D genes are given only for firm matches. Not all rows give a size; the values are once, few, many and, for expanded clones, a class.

DNA: TGTGCCAGCAGCTTAGAACCAGCGGGGGGGGACAATGAGCAGTTCTTC; CDR3: CASSLEPAGGDNEQFF; V: TRBV7-2; size: few; length: 16; D: TRBD2; J: TRBJ2-1
DNA: TGTGCCAGCAGTCCGGGACAGGGCCGATCCGAGCAGTACTTC; CDR3: CASSPGQGRSEQYF; V: TRBV6-1; size: NA; length: 14; D: TRBD1; J: TRBJ2-7
DNA: TGCGCCAGCAGCTTGGGACAGAACTCCTACGAGCAGTACTTC; CDR3: CASSLGQNSYEQYF; V: TRBV5-1; size: NA; length: 14; D: NA; J: TRBJ2-7
DNA: TGTGCCAGCAGCTCGGGGGGTTTAAGCTCCTACAATGAGCAGTTCTTC; CDR3: CASSSGGLSSYNEQFF; V: TRBV3-1; size: NA; length: 16; D: TRBD2; J: TRBJ2-1
DNA: TGTGCCAGCAGCTCAATAAAGGGCCGTGAAAAACTGTTTTTT; CDR3: CASSSIKGREKLFF; V: TRBV11-2; size: NA; length: 14; D: NA; J: TRBJ1-4
DNA: TGTGCCAGCAGCAAGACCCCGGAGATAATAGAGACCCAGTACTTC; CDR3: CASSKTPEIIETQYF; V: TRBV7-2; size: few; length: 15; D: NA; J: TRBJ2-5
DNA: TGCGCCAGCAGCCAAGATGAGGGCGGGGTTCCCCAGCATTTT; CDR3: CASSQDEGGVPQHF; V: TRBV4-1; size: few; length: 14; D: NA; J: TRBJ1-5
DNA: TGCAGCGTTCGGGCCCGGAACACCGGGGAGCTGTTTTTT; CDR3: CSVRARNTGELFF; V: TRBV29-1; size: few; length: 13; D: NA; J: TRBJ2-2
DNA: TGTGCCAGCAGTTTACCAGGGGGCGGCCAAGAGACCCAGTACTTC; CDR3: CASSLPGGGQETQYF; V: TRBV12-3/TRBV12-4; size: once; length: 15; D: TRBD1; J: TRBJ2-5
DNA: TGTGCCAGCAGTTCGGACAGTTTAGGACAGCCCCAGCATTTT; CDR3: CASSSDSLGQPQHF; V: TRBV12-3/TRBV12-4; size: NA; length: 14; D: NA; J: TRBJ1-5
DNA: TGTGCCAGCAGCTACGGGACAGGGGGGCCCTACGAGCAGTACTTC; CDR3: CASSYGTGGPYEQYF; V: TRBV7-2; size: NA; length: 15; D: TRBD1; J: TRBJ2-7
DNA: TGTGCCAGCAGTCCCGCGGGGGGATCCGGGGAGCTGTTTTTT; CDR3: CASSPAGGSGELFF; V: TRBV12-3/TRBV12-4; size: NA; length: 14; D: TRBD2; J: TRBJ2-2
DNA: TGTGCCAGCAGCTTGATGGTTTTGGCAGTACCCCAAGAGACCCAGTACTTC; CDR3: CASSLMVLAVPQETQYF; V: TRBV5-6; size: NA; length: 17; D: NA; J: TRBJ2-5
DNA: TGTGCCAGCAGCTTAGGTCCCCAAGATACGCAGTATTTT; CDR3: CASSLGPQDTQYF; V: TRBV7-7; size: NA; length: 13; D: NA; J: TRBJ2-3
DNA: TGTGCCAGCAGTGGTTACGGGGTCACAGATACGCATTATTTT; CDR3: CASSGYGVTDTHYF; V: TRBV9; size: NA; length: 14; D: NA; J: TRBJ2-3
DNA: TGTGCCAGCAGCATTGATGTAGCGGGGGATCAAGAGACCCAGTACTTC; CDR3: CASSIDVAGDQETQYF; V: TRBV7-9; size: few; length: 16; D: TRBD2; J: TRBJ2-5
DNA: TGTGCCAGCAGTTACTCCGGGACTAGGCCGTCGTCGCCGTTCTTC; CDR3: CASSYSGTRPSSPFF; V: TRBV6-5; size: NA; length: 15; D: TRBD2; J: TRBJ2-1
DNA: TGTGCCAGCAGTCCCCTTACAGGGTATGGCTACACCTTC; CDR3: CASSPLTGYGYTF; V: TRBV12-3/TRBV12-4; size: NA; length: 13; D: NA; J: TRBJ1-2
DNA: TGTGCCACCAGCAGAGCTACCGGGACAACGGACACCTTC; CDR3: CATSRATGTTDTF; V: TRBV15; size: NA; length: 13; D: NA; J: TRBJ1-2
DNA: TGTGCCAGCAGCTTTGGGGGGGGAGCCTACGAGCAGTACTTC; CDR3: CASSFGGGAYEQYF; V: TRBV7-2; size: NA; length: 14; D: TRBD2; J: TRBJ2-7
DNA: TGCGCCAGCAGCTCGGGACAGGGAGTCAATCAGCCCCAGCATTTT; CDR3: CASSSGQGVNQPQHF; V: TRBV5-1; size: few; length: 15; D: TRBD1; J: TRBJ1-5
DNA: TGCAGTGCTAGACCGGGGACAAGCAATGAGCAGTTCTTC; CDR3: CSARPGTSNEQFF; V: TRBV20-1; size: NA; length: 13; D: NA; J: TRBJ2-1
DNA: TGTGCCAGCAGCTCGGGACAGGGGGCGTTCTATGGCTACACCTTC; CDR3: CASSSGQGAFYGYTF; V: TRBV7-9; size: few; length: 15; D: TRBD1; J: TRBJ1-2
DNA: TGCAGTGCTGAGCCCCTCCTCTACGAGCAGTACTTC; CDR3: CSAEPLLYEQYF; V: TRBV20-1; size: few; length: 12; D: NA; J: TRBJ2-7
DNA: TGCAGCGTTGAAGATTTTAGTCAGGGGGCCACCGGGGAGCTGTTTTTT; CDR3: CSVEDFSQGATGELFF; V: TRBV29-1; size: NA; length: 16; D: TRBD1; J: TRBJ2-2
DNA: TGTGCCAGCTCACCTTCGGAAGGGTCCAAAAACATTCAGTACTTC; CDR3: CASSPSEGSKNIQYF; V: TRBV18; size: NA; length: 15; D: NA; J: TRBJ2-4
DNA: TGCAGTGCCCACAGGACAGGGTTCGGAGAGACCCAGTACTTC; CDR3: CSAHRTGFGETQYF; V: TRBV20-1; size: few; length: 14; D: TRBD1; J: TRBJ2-5
DNA: TGTGCCAGCAGTGGGGGTGGGGGGGCGTACAATGAGCAGTTCTTC; CDR3: CASSGGGGAYNEQFF; V: TRBV12-3/TRBV12-4; size: few; length: 15; D: NA; J: TRBJ2-1
DNA: TGTGCCACCGGGACTCGGGTCACCTACGAGCAGTACTTC; CDR3: CATGTRVTYEQYF; V: TRBV15; size: few; length: 13; D: NA; J: TRBJ2-7
DNA: TGCAGTGCAAGCCTGCCGGGACTAGCGGGGCTACAAGAGACCCAGTACTTC; CDR3: CSASLPGLAGLQETQYF; V: TRBV20-1; size: few; length: 17; D: TRBD2; J: TRBJ2-5
DNA: TGCAGTGTCCGGACAAAAAGGGAGACCCAGTACTTC; CDR3: CSVRTKRETQYF; V: TRBV20-1; size: NA; length: 12; D: NA; J: TRBJ2-5
DNA: TGCAGCGTGCGAGGCACGAGCTCCTACAATGAGCAGTTCTTC; CDR3: CSVRGTSSYNEQFF; V: TRBV29-1; size: NA; length: 14; D: NA; J: TRBJ2-1
DNA: TGCGCCAGCAGCCAATGGTATGGAACTAATGAAAAACTGTTTTTT; CDR3: CASSQWYGTNEKLFF; V: TRBV4-1; size: few; length: 15; D: NA; J: TRBJ1-4
DNA: TGTGCCAGCACTCCCTGGGGAGGAGGCCACGAGCAGTACTTC; CDR3: CASTPWGGGHEQYF; V: TRBV28; size: NA; length: 14; D: NA; J: TRBJ2-7
DNA: TGCGCCAAAACTAGCGGGGGTACCGGTACGCAGTATTTT; CDR3: CAKTSGGTGTQYF; V: TRBV20-1; size: NA; length: 13; D: TRBD2; J: TRBJ2-3
DNA: TGTGCCAGCAGCCTGGACAGAAATAATCAGCCCCAGCATTTT; CDR3: CASSLDRNNQPQHF; V: TRBV5-5; size: NA; length: 14; D: NA; J: TRBJ1-5
DNA: TGTGCCATCAGTGAGATGACAGTGAGCTCTGGAAACACCATATATTTT; CDR3: CAISEMTVSSGNTIYF; V: TRBV10-3; size: NA; length: 16; D: NA; J: TRBJ1-3
DNA: TGTGCCAGCAGTCCCTATCGAGACAGAACCTACAATGAGCAGTTCTTC; CDR3: CASSPYRDRTYNEQFF; V: TRBV12-3/TRBV12-4; size: NA; length: 16; D: NA; J: TRBJ2-1
DNA: TGCAGTGCTAGAGATGAATTGAGGGGTTTCGGAAACACCATATATTTT; CDR3: CSARDELRGFGNTIYF; V: TRBV20-1; size: few; length: 16; D: NA; J: TRBJ1-3
DNA: TGCAGTGCTATACTTTCGGTGGGAGGCAATCAGCCCCAGCATTTT; CDR3: CSAILSVGGNQPQHF; V: TRBV20-1; size: NA; length: 15; D: NA; J: TRBJ1-5
DNA: TGCAGCGCCAGAGGGGATGCCAAAAACATTCAGTACTTC; CDR3: CSARGDAKNIQYF; V: TRBV29-1; size: NA; length: 13; D: NA; J: TRBJ2-4
DNA: TGTGCCACCAGTGAGAGAGCTAATCCCTACGAGCAGTACTTC; CDR3: CATSERANPYEQYF; V: TRBV24-1; size: NA; length: 14; D: NA; J: TRBJ2-7
DNA: TGTGCCAGCTCAGGACAGGGGGATTACGAGCAGTACTTC; CDR3: CASSGQGDYEQYF; V: TRBV7-9; size: NA; length: 13; D: TRBD1; J: TRBJ2-7
DNA: TGCAGTGCGGCCCGGGACGCGGGGCGGGAGACCCAGTACTTC; CDR3: CSAARDAGRETQYF; V: TRBV20-1; size: NA; length: 14; D: NA; J: TRBJ2-5